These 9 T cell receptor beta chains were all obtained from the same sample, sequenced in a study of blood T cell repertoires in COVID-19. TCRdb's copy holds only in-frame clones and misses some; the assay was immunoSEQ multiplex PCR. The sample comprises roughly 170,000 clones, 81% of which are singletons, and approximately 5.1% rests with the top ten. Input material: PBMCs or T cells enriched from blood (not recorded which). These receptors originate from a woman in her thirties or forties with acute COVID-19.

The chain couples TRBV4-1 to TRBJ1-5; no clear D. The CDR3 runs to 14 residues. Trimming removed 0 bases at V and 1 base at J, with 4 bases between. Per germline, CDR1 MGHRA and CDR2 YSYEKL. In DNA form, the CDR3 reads TGCGCCAGCAGCCAAGAGGAGAGCAATCAGCCCCAGCATTTT. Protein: CASSQEESNQPQHF.

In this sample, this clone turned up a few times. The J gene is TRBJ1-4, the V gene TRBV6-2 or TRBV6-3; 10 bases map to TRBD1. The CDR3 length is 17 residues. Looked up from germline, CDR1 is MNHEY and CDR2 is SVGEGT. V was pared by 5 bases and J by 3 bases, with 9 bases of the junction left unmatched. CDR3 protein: CASSTGQGGLANEKLFF. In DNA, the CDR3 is TGTGCCAGCAGTACCGGACAGGGGGGCTTAGCTAATGAAAAACTGTTTTTT.

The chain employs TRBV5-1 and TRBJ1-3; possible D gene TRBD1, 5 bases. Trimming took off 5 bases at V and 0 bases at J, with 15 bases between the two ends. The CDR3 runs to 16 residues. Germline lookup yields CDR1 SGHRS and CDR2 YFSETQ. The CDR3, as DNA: TGCGCCAGCAGTCTGGGCCTAAGGGGCTCTGGAAACACCATATATTTT. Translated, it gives CASSLGLRGSGNTIYF.

The chain's CDR3 is CASSLGVSTDTQYF. CDR3 bases: TGTGCCAGCAGCCTCGGGGTCAGCACAGATACGCAGTATTTT. This sequence joins TRBV11-2 and TRBJ2-3, with a possible D match to TRBD2 (5 bases). This CDR3 spans 14 amino acids. Trimming left V 5 bases short and J 0 bases short, with 9 bases between. Germline V gene lookup returns CDR1 SGHAT and CDR2 FQNNGV.

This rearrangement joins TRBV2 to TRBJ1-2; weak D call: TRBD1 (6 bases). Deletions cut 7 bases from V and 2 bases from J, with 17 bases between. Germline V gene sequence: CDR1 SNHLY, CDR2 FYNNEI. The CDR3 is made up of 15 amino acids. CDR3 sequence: CASTRYRDTNYGYTF. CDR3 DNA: TGTGCCAGCACTCGTTACAGGGATACAAACTATGGCTACACCTTC.

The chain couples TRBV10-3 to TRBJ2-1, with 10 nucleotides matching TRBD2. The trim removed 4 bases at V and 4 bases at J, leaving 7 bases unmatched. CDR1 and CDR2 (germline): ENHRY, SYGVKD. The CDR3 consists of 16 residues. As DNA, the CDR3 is TGTGCCATCAGTGGTACGATGACTAGCGGGTACAATGAGCAGTTCTTC. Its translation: CAISGTMTSGYNEQFF.

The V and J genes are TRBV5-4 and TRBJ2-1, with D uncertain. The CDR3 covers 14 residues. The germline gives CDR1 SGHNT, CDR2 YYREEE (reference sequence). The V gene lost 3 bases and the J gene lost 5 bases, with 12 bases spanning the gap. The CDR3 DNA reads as TGTGCCAGCAGCTCCCAGAATCGTAACAATGAGCAGTTCTTC. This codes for CASSSQNRNNEQFF.

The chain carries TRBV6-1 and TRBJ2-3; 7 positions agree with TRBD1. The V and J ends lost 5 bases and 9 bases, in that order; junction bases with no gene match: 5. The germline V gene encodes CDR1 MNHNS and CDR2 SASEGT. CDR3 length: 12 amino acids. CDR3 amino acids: CASSQDRSTQYF. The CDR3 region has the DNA TGTGCCAGCAGTCAGGACAGGTCGACGCAGTATTTT.

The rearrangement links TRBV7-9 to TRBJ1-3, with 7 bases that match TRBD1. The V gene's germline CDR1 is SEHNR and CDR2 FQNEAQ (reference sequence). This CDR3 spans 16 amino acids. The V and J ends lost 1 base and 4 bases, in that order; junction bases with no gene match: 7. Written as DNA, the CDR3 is TGTGCCAGCAGCTTAGGCGACAGGGTAGGCGGAAACACCATATATTTT. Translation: CASSLGDRVGGNTIYF.